Listed below are T cell receptor beta chains from one sample, sequenced in a study of blood T cell repertoires in COVID-19. Profiled with immunoSEQ multiplex PCR; TCRdb holds only in-frame clones, not every one. The repertoire holds a few hundred thousand clones, about 86% seen once, with about 5.9% in the top ten. Specimen: peripheral blood. The receptors originated from a man in his fifties or sixties with acute or convalescent COVID-19. The CDR3 runs from the conserved cysteine through the conserved F or W. The D gene is left open where the match is weak.

TRBD2 TRBJ2-5 TRBV7-2 CASSLGTSGAQETQYF TGTGCCAGCAGCTTGGGGACTAGCGGGGCCCAAGAGACCCAGTACTTC
. TRBJ2-7 TRBV11-3 CASSLGGGQDYEQYF TGTGCCAGCAGCTTAGGCGGGGGACAAGACTACGAGCAGTACTTC
TRBD1 TRBJ2-3 TRBV6-5 CASSRTGLTDTQYF TGTGCCAGCAGCAGGACAGGGTTGACAGATACGCAGTATTTT
. TRBJ2-6 TRBV28 CASTLGQLSGANVLTF TGTGCCAGCACTCTTGGACAGCTCTCTGGGGCCAACGTCCTGACTTTC
TRBD2 TRBJ2-7 TRBV7-9 CASSYDAAGGVPYEQYF TGTGCCAGCAGTTACGACGCAGCGGGAGGCGTCCCTTACGAGCAGTACTTC
. TRBJ1-5 TRBV28 CASSLSDRMGNQPQHF TGTGCCAGCAGCCTCTCCGACAGAATGGGCAATCAGCCCCAGCATTTT
TRBD2 TRBJ2-7 TRBV5-6 CASSLRLAGVWYF TGTGCCAGCAGCTTGCGGCTAGCGGGAGTGTGGTACTTC
. TRBJ1-3 TRBV7-2 CASSLDLGVISGNTIYF TGTGCCAGCAGCTTAGATCTCGGGGTTATCTCTGGAAACACCATATATTTT
TRBD1 TRBJ1-1 TRBV5-4 CASSPGQGNTEAFF TGTGCCAGCAGCCCCGGACAGGGGAACACTGAAGCTTTCTTT
. TRBJ1-2 TRBV9 CASSVGVGGAASGYTF TGTGCCAGCAGCGTAGGAGTCGGGGGGGCCGCCAGCGGCTACACCTTC
TRBD2 TRBJ2-1 TRBV5-1 CASSLGLAEGLRFF TGCGCCAGCAGCTTGGGACTAGCGGAGGGGCTTCGGTTCTTC
. TRBJ2-7 TRBV28 CASSQNREKEYF TGTGCCAGCAGCCAGAACAGGGAGAAAGAGTACTTC
TRBD1 TRBJ1-2 TRBV19 CASSMDRRYGYTF TGTGCCAGTAGTATGGACAGGAGGTATGGCTACACCTTC
. TRBJ2-1 TRBV28 CASSLYREGNNEQFF TGTGCCAGCAGTTTGTACAGGGAAGGGAACAATGAGCAGTTCTTC
TRBD2 TRBJ2-1 TRBV24-1 CATSDPSGPAEQFF TGTGCCACCAGTGACCCTAGCGGACCTGCGGAGCAGTTCTTC